A selection of T cell receptor beta chains follows, all from one sample in a study of neurological immune-mediated disorders. A single record per CDR3 protein comes from TCRdb applying MiXCR to the 5' RACE reads. Of under 85,000 distinct CDR3 sequences listed, 10% to 13% are singletons. What was sequenced was PBMCs. These receptors were taken from a man aged 35 to 55 in good health. CDR3s include the opening cysteine and the closing phenylalanine or tryptophan. A D gene is named only where the DNA matches it firmly. Only some rows state a clone size, as once, few, many or a class for expanded clones.

TRBV18	many	NA	TRBJ2-1	CASSPARYNEQFF	TGTGCCAGCTCACCAGCCCGGTACAATGAGCAGTTCTTC
TRBV6-5	many	NA	TRBJ1-1	CASSYLSFGGWGGAEAFF	TGTGCCAGCAGTTACCTCTCATTCGGGGGCTGGGGGGGCGCTGAAGCTTTCTTT
TRBV12-3/TRBV12-4	many	TRBD2	TRBJ2-1	CASSSLAGLGNEQFF	TGTGCCAGCAGTTCCCTAGCGGGACTAGGGAATGAGCAGTTCTTC
TRBV18	NA	NA	TRBJ1-1	CASCSGLNTEAFF	TGTGCCAGTTGTTCAGGGCTGAACACTGAAGCTTTCTTT
TRBV3-1	many	NA	TRBJ2-3	CASSPTGSKTDTQYF	TGTGCCAGCAGCCCCACCGGGAGTAAGACAGATACGCAGTATTTT
TRBV5-1	many	TRBD1	TRBJ2-5	CASRDRVEETQYF	TGCGCCAGCAGGGACAGGGTCGAGGAGACCCAGTACTTC
TRBV12-3/TRBV12-4	few	TRBD1	TRBJ2-7	CASSGTGRGEQYF	TGTGCCAGCAGTGGGACAGGGAGGGGAGAGCAGTACTTC
TRBV7-2	many	TRBD2	TRBJ2-5	CASSLRGTSVQETQYF	TGTGCCAGCAGCTTACGGGGTACTAGCGTCCAAGAGACCCAGTACTTC
TRBV5-1	many	NA	TRBJ1-3	CASSDGRSFSGNTIYF	TGCGCCAGCAGCGACGGACGCAGTTTTTCTGGAAACACCATATATTTT
TRBV7-8	many	NA	TRBJ1-2	CASSLSEGTTYGYTF	TGTGCCAGCAGCTTGAGTGAGGGGACAACTTATGGCTACACCTTC
TRBV6-5	many	NA	TRBJ1-2	CASTWGGGIGYTF	TGTGCCAGCACCTGGGGCGGGGGTATTGGCTACACCTTC
TRBV7-2	many	NA	TRBJ1-2	CASSAGALNYGYTF	TGTGCCAGCAGCGCAGGGGCCCTGAACTATGGCTACACCTTC
TRBV7-8	many	TRBD2	TRBJ2-5	CASSPDQRGKETQYF	TGTGCCAGCAGCCCCGACCAGCGGGGAAAGGAGACCCAGTACTTC
TRBV10-2	many	NA	TRBJ1-5	CASSGAGGQPQHF	TGCGCCAGCAGTGGGGCCGGGGGTCAGCCCCAGCATTTT
TRBV28	many	TRBD2	TRBJ2-7	CASRGLAGNIYEQYF	TGTGCCAGCAGGGGACTAGCGGGAAATATCTACGAGCAGTACTTC
TRBV7-8	NA	NA	TRBJ1-5	CTSSLAGQTSGNQPQHF	TGTACCAGCAGCTTAGCGGGTCAGACCTCCGGCAATCAACCCCAGCATTTT
TRBV13	many	TRBD2	TRBJ2-1	CASSHLLAEMYNEQFF	TGTGCCAGCAGTCATCTACTAGCGGAGATGTACAATGAGCAGTTCTTC
TRBV6-1	many	NA	TRBJ2-7	CASSDEPGFYEQYF	TGTGCCAGCAGTGATGAACCGGGATTCTACGAGCAGTACTTC
TRBV10-3	NA	TRBD1	TRBJ1-3	CAISEMTGNYYSGNTIYF	TGTGCCATCAGTGAGATGACAGGGAATTACTACTCTGGAAACACCATATATTTT
TRBV7-2	many	NA	TRBJ2-5	CASSLGQGHQETQYF	TGTGCCAGCAGCTTAGGGCAGGGGCACCAAGAGACCCAGTACTTC
TRBV11-2	many	TRBD1	TRBJ2-3	CASSSFGTGVSRMSDTQYF	TGTGCCAGCAGCTCCTTCGGGACAGGGGTTTCCCGCATGTCAGATACGCAGTATTTT
TRBV7-3	many	TRBD2	TRBJ2-1	CASSLSALAGGVVF	TGTGCCAGCAGCTTAAGTGCACTAGCGGGAGGCGTGGTCTTC
TRBV11-2	many	NA	TRBJ2-1	CASSIERASSYNEQFF	TGTGCCAGCAGCATAGAGCGGGCATCCTCCTACAATGAGCAGTTCTTC
TRBV10-3	many	NA	TRBJ1-1	CAISESGGHTEAFF	TGTGCCATCAGTGAGTCCGGGGGGCACACTGAAGCTTTCTTT
TRBV12-3/TRBV12-4	many	NA	TRBJ2-5	CASSNSGTKETQYF	TGTGCCAGCAGCAACTCCGGGACGAAAGAGACCCAGTACTTC
TRBV7-6	many	NA	TRBJ2-1	CASSLGRVNEQFF	TGTGCCAGCAGCTTAGGTCGGGTCAATGAGCAGTTCTTC
TRBV3-1	few	TRBD2	TRBJ2-2	CASSQDLAGVGELFF	TGTGCCAGCAGCCAAGATCTAGCGGGAGTGGGGGAGCTGTTTTTT
TRBV28	many	NA	TRBJ2-7	CASSPPSAPSYEQYF	TGTGCCAGCAGCCCTCCCTCAGCCCCCTCCTACGAGCAGTACTTC